This T cell receptor (beta chain) derives from a study of blood T cell repertoires in COVID-19. For the study at large: The United States, Italy and Spain were the sources of the acute and convalescent COVID-19 samples. PBMCs, B-cell-depleted T cells, or T cells provided the cDNA or gDNA that made up the material.

Original analysis: Amplified reference gene primers provided the basis for estimating nucleated cell counts. TCRdb's copy holds only in-frame clones and misses some; the assay was immunoSEQ multiplex PCR. D and trimming come from the DNA, and the V and J calls and clone size come from that table. The sample yields under 130,000 clones, about 80% seen once. The length of the CDR3 is 14 residues. Trimming stripped 0 bases from V and 6 bases from J, with 13 bases between. Germline V gives CDR1 SGHNT, CDR2 YYREEE (reference sequence). Material: peripheral blood. This clonotype was obtained from a human donor in a cohort sampled during active or convalescent COVID-19. The rearrangement links TRBV5-4 to TRBJ2-7; D perhaps matches TRBD1 (5 bases). The CDR3 loop reads CASSLVAGWGEQYF. The CDR3 DNA sequence: TGTGCCAGCAGCTTGGTTGCAGGGTGGGGCGAGCAGTACTTC. Full variable domain (remainder filled in from reference TRBV5-4 and TRBJ2-7): ETGVTQSPTHLIKTRGQQVTLRCSSQSGHNTVSWYQQALGQGPQFIFQYYREEENGRGNFPPRFSGLQFPNYSSELNVNALELDDSALYLCASSLVAGWGEQYFGPGTRLTVT.